This T cell receptor beta chain was recovered during a study of OX40 agonist ivuxolimab in advanced cancers. Germline loops: CDR1 SGHRS, CDR2 YFSETQ. The ends were cut back, 3 bases at V and 2 bases at J, with 8 bases in the middle. The CDR3 consists of 13 residues. Libraries were prepared by immunoSEQ multiplex PCR; TCRdb keeps only in-frame clonotypes and omits some of them. The sample includes 77,000 or so clones, about nine tenths of them seen just once. The rearrangement uses TRBV5-1 and TRBJ1-1, with unresolved D. The receptor was derived from an adult with an advanced solid tumor such as melanoma, head and neck, liver or kidney cancer. The specimen was CD4+ or CD8+ T cells sorted from blood, collected in a trial of the OX40 agonist ivuxolimab. The CDR3, as DNA: TGCGCCAGCAGCTATGACGGAAACACTGAAGCTTTCTTT. Translation gives CASSYDGNTEAFF. The entire variable domain, with the rest obtained from reference TRBV5-1 and TRBJ1-1, is as follows: KAGVTQTPRYLIKTRGQQVTLSCSPISGHRSVSWYQQTPGQGLQFLFEYFSETQRNKGNFPGRFSGRQFSNSRSEMNVSTLELGDSALYLCASSYDGNTEAFFGQGTRLTVV.